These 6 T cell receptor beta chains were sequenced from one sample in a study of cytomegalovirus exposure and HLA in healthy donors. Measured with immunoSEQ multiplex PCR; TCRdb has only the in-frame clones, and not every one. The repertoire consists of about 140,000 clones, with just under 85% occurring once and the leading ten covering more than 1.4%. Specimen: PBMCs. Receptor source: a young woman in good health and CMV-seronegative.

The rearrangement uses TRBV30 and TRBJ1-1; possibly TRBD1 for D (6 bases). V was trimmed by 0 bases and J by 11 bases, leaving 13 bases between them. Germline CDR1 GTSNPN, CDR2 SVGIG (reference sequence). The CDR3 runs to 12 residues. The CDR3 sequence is CAWSVPGVGAFF. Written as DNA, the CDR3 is TGTGCCTGGAGTGTACCAGGGGTTGGGGCTTTCTTT.

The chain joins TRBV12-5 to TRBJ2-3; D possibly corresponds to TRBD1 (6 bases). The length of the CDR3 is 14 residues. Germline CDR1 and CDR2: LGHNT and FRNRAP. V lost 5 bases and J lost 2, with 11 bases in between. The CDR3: CASGHEGVTDTQYF. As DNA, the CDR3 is TGTGCTAGTGGTCACGAGGGGGTCACAGATACGCAGTATTTT.

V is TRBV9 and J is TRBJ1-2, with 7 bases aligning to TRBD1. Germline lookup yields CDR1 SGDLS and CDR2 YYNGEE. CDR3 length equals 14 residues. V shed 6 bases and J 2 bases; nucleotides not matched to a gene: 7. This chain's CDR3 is CASTIDRENYGYTF. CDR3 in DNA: TGTGCCAGCACCATCGACAGGGAGAACTATGGCTACACCTTC.

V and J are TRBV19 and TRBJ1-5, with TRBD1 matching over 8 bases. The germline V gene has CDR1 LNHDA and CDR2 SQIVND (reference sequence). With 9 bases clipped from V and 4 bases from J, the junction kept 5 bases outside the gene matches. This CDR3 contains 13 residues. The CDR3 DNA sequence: TGTGCCAGCAAGGACAGGGCGAATCAGCCCCAGCATTTT. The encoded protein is CASKDRANQPQHF.

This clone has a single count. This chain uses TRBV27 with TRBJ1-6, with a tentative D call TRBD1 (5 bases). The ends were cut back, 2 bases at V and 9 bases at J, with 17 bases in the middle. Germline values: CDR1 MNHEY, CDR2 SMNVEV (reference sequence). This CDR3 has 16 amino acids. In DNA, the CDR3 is TGTGCCAGCAGTTTAGGGGATGGGCAGGGCGGTTCACCCCTCCACTTT. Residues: CASSLGDGQGGSPLHF.

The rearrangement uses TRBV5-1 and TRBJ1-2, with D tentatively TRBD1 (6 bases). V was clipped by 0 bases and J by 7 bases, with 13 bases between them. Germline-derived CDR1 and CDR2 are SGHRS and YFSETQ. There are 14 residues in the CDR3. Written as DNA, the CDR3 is TGCGCCAGCAGCTTGGAAGGCAGGGGCACTGGCTACACCTTC. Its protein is CASSLEGRGTGYTF.